These T cell receptor beta chains were read from a single sample in a study of cytomegalovirus exposure and HLA in healthy donors. Libraries were prepared by immunoSEQ multiplex PCR; TCRdb keeps only in-frame clonotypes and omits some of them. The table records about 240,000 clones, about 85% of them present only once. The sample consisted of PBMCs. Source of these receptors: a girl aged 2 to 10 in good health and CMV-seronegative. CDR3s include the opening cysteine and the closing phenylalanine or tryptophan. The D gene is left open where the match is weak. Not all rows give a size; the values are once, few, many and, for expanded clones, a class.

TRBV15	TRBJ2-7	-	once	CATSRDSGVFSYEQYF	TGTGCCACCAGCAGAGATTCGGGGGTTTTCTCCTACGAGCAGTACTTC
TRBV10-3	TRBJ2-3	TRBD2	-	CAISPLAGTDTQYF	TGTGCCATCAGCCCACTAGCGGGCACAGATACGCAGTATTTT
TRBV6-6	TRBJ2-3	TRBD2	-	CASSYRTSGSTDTQYF	TGTGCCAGCAGTTACCGGACTAGCGGGAGCACAGATACGCAGTATTTT
TRBV5-5	TRBJ2-3	TRBD1	few	CASSVITGTGRTDTQYF	TGTGCCAGCAGCGTCATCACCGGGACAGGGCGTACAGATACGCAGTATTTT
TRBV5-4	TRBJ2-1	TRBD2	-	CASAETGGLRNEQFF	TGTGCCAGCGCGGAAACGGGAGGGCTTAGGAATGAGCAGTTCTTC
TRBV6-6	TRBJ2-3	-	-	CASSTWGRGTDTQYF	TGTGCCAGCAGTACCTGGGGGCGGGGCACAGATACGCAGTATTTT
TRBV5-1	TRBJ2-7	TRBD1	-	CASSLRDSFYEQYF	TGCGCCAGCAGCTTACGGGACAGTTTCTACGAGCAGTACTTC
TRBV29-1	TRBJ2-5	TRBD1	few	CSVSTGEETQYF	TGCAGCGTTTCTACAGGGGAAGAGACCCAGTACTTC
TRBV29-1	TRBJ1-2	-	-	CSVALNVANYGYTF	TGCAGCGTTGCTTTAAACGTAGCCAACTATGGCTACACCTTC
TRBV4-2	TRBJ2-3	-	-	CASSQDYSGGPTDTQYF	TGTGCCAGCAGCCAAGATTATTCAGGGGGGCCCACAGATACGCAGTATTTT
TRBV10-3	TRBJ1-2	-	-	CAIKKVRLTNYGYTF	TGTGCCATCAAGAAAGTCCGGTTAACTAACTATGGCTACACCTTC
TRBV6-6	TRBJ1-1	-	-	CASSYSKLVEGEAFF	TGTGCCAGCAGTTACAGCAAATTGGTGGAGGGGGAAGCTTTCTTT
TRBV11-2	TRBJ2-7	-	-	CASSFHGGSYEQYF	TGTGCCAGCAGCTTTCATGGGGGGTCTTACGAGCAGTACTTC
TRBV5-1	TRBJ1-2	-	once	CASSLTMDGRGGYTF	TGCGCCAGCAGCTTGACGATGGACGGACGGGGAGGCTACACCTTC
TRBV6-4	TRBJ1-2	-	-	CASAQQENYGYTF	TGTGCCAGCGCTCAACAGGAGAACTATGGCTACACCTTC
TRBV9	TRBJ2-5	TRBD2	-	CASSMAGVGETQYF	TGTGCCAGCAGCATGGCGGGGGTGGGGGAGACCCAGTACTTC
TRBV5-1	TRBJ1-5	TRBD1	-	CASSCWDRAYQPQHF	TGCGCCAGCAGCTGCTGGGACAGGGCTTATCAGCCCCAGCATTTT
TRBV6-5	TRBJ2-5	-	once	CASSYSRSQYF	TGTGCCAGCAGTTACTCTCGGAGTCAGTACTTC
TRBV30	TRBJ1-4	-	-	CAWNRGEKLFF	TGTGCCTGGAATCGGGGTGAAAAACTGTTTTTT
TRBV19	TRBJ2-5	-	-	CASSIRGSRTQYF	TGTGCCAGTAGTATACGCGGGTCCAGGACCCAGTACTTC
TRBV4-2	TRBJ2-1	-	-	CASSRTQNEQFF	TGTGCCAGCAGCCGGACTCAGAATGAGCAGTTCTTC
TRBV4-1	TRBJ2-7	TRBD2	-	CASSQTGTRAYEQYF	TGCGCCAGCAGCCAAACCGGGACTAGAGCCTACGAGCAGTACTTC
TRBV5-1	TRBJ2-3	-	-	CASSRGRQVTSTDTQYF	TGCGCCAGCAGCCGAGGGCGGCAGGTCACTAGCACAGATACGCAGTATTTT